The T cell receptor (beta chain) described here comes from a study of regulatory T cells in long-lasting Graves disease (dated by TCRdb to the early 2020s). Background for the entire study: Persistent Graves' disease meant more than 5 years of antithyroid drug treatment with TSH receptor autoantibodies that stayed positive. On average, persistent Graves' disease patients in the clinical cohort had been on antithyroid drugs for about 10.3 years. A total of about 35 samples underwent TCR sequencing: around 13 from persistent and roughly 20 from newly diagnosed Graves' disease patients. This study used TCR sequencing and RNA sequencing of peripheral blood to compare persistent Graves' disease patients against newly diagnosed Graves' disease patients. The study was conducted in China and was registered as a clinical trial.

General conclusions and limits of the study: Preferential use of TRBV28, TRBJ1-2 and TRBJ2-5 was observed in persistent disease, whereas TRBV20-1 and TRBJ2-1 were favored in newly diagnosed disease. Persistent patients shared more public clonotypes among themselves (under 3,000) than newly diagnosed patients did (approximately 870). Compared with newly diagnosed patients, patients with persistent Graves' disease had lower TCR Shannon entropy and fewer highly expanded clones, which suggests clonal expansion. Because the primary lesion, thyroid tissue, could not be accessed, the study looked at peripheral blood alone. Sequencing and analysis were restricted to the TCR beta chain. The small sample size was acknowledged by the authors as a limitation that may reduce accuracy.

Details on this clonotype: There is no known antigen for this receptor. The record has no base qualities; no much larger clone is one base away.

A distance of 10 bases separates the germline ends of V and J, which lose 1 base and 4 bases respectively. From the cysteine through the phenylalanine, the CDR3 covers 14 amino acids. CDR3 DNA is the only sequence kept; it has 42 bases, read in frame from the first base. CDR1 SEHNR and CDR2 FQNEAQ were looked up in the germline V gene (reference sequence). The method was multiplex PCR. The sequencer was an Illumina HiSeq 4000. CDR3 regions were amplified by Arm-PCR with iRepertoire HTBI primers to construct TCR beta libraries. Before sequencing, the PCR products went through gel purification. In the original analysis: Gene usage analysis of CDR3 amino acid clonotypes relied on the roughly 58 TRBV and about 15 TRBJ segments identified across samples. COPE and FqMerger were used to merge filtered high-quality paired reads into contigs. BLAST was used to align contigs to the IMGT TRBV, TRBD and TRBJ reference genes, and CDR3 was defined following IMGT. Any clonotype with a frequency above 0.1% was counted as a highly expanded clone. Shannon entropy was used to measure repertoire diversity, and the Gini coefficient was used to measure V-J evenness. A clonotype was considered public if more than one individual shared it. The raw public data were reprocessed by TCRdb itself: fastp quality trimming at Q25, MiXCR clonotype calling, in-frame beta chains only. Each CDR3 protein appears once, grouped with its most common genes and DNA. None of the V and J calls come from the authors' own analysis; TCRdb made them. The table for this sample lists over 350,000 distinct CDR3 sequences; about 20% of them were counted only once. The ten biggest clones cover around 20% of the sample.

The time point label of this sample denotes: persistent/refractory GD, antithyroid drugs over 5 years with positive TRAb. For both TCR sequencing and RNA sequencing, RNA was extracted from PBMCs using TRIzol. The diagnosis of Graves' disease followed American Thyroid Association guidelines. Patients for the study were recruited at an endocrinology department in Xi'an, China. Each patient gave approximately 9 milliliters of peripheral blood, collected in an EDTA anticoagulant tube. Ficoll Paque Plus density gradient separation was used to isolate PBMCs, and no additional T cell sorting was done. An Agilent 2100 Bioanalyzer and agarose gel were used to check RNA quality, and a NanoDrop 2000 was used to measure RNA concentration.

This receptor was taken from a female donor with Graves disease. The sequenced sample was peripheral blood mononuclear cells (PBMCs), obtained when the disease was refractory, from a patient treated with antithyroid drugs. The chain couples TRBV7-9 to TRBJ2-5; TRBD2 is perhaps the D gene, given 5 matching bases. The encoded CDR3 is CASSLVVGGETQYF. The nucleotide sequence reads as follows: TGTGCCAGCAGCTTAGTAGTAGGAGGAGAGACCCAGTACTTC.